This entry is about one T cell receptor (beta chain). V was cut by 1 base and J by 2 bases, with 13 bases left in between. The CDR3 sequence is 16 residues long. Unique molecular identifiers were used in preparing the TCRbeta library. Each CDR3 protein gets one entry after TCRdb re-called the PCR reads with MiXCR. The repertoire consists of fewer than 1 million distinct CDR3 sequences, with around 17% occurring once and the leading ten covering under 6%. This sample was included in a study of T-cell reconstitution after alpha-beta-depleted transplantation in children. J is TRBJ2-3 and V is TRBV12-3 or TRBV12-4, with D perhaps matching TRBD2 (5 bases). The clonotype comes from a male patient younger than 18 who had a stem cell transplant for acute lymphoblastic leukemia, so the T cells may come from the graft donor. Sequencing used PBMCs, mostly from graft donor cells, obtained 360 days after TCRalphabeta/CD19-depleted stem cell transplant. The CDR3 DNA sequence: TGTGCCAGCAGTTTAGTGGCACTAGGGTTCACAGATACGCAGTATTTT. This translates into CASSLVALGFTDTQYF.